This is a list of T cell receptor beta chains from one sample in a study of blood T cell repertoires in COVID-19. Method: immunoSEQ multiplex PCR; TCRdb's copy keeps in-frame clones and lacks some. The sample lists tens of thousands of clones, under 90% occurring once. Sequenced input: peripheral blood. Receptors originate from an older woman with acute or convalescent COVID-19. The CDR3 runs from the conserved cysteine through the conserved F or W. The D gene is left open where the match is weak. Clone size appears in some rows only: once, few, many, or a class for an expanded clone.

V	size	J	D	CDR3	DNA
TRBV5-4	-	TRBJ1-1	-	CASSLGRINTEAFF	TGTGCCAGCAGCTTGGGCAGAATTAACACTGAAGCTTTCTTT
TRBV5-1	-	TRBJ1-2	-	CASSLGGSPNYGYTF	TGCGCCAGCAGCTTGGGAGGGTCCCCTAACTATGGCTACACCTTC
TRBV7-6	-	TRBJ1-2	-	CASSPQAGDIYGYTF	TGTGCCAGCAGCCCCCAGGCAGGGGACATCTATGGCTACACCTTC
TRBV11-2	-	TRBJ2-7	TRBD2	CASSRSGSGEQYF	TGTGCCAGCAGCAGAAGCGGGAGTGGCGAGCAGTACTTC
TRBV6-5	-	TRBJ1-3	TRBD1	CAGTVGNTIYF	TGTGCCGGGACAGTTGGAAACACCATATATTTT
TRBV6-1	few	TRBJ1-2	TRBD1	CASSEGGTGYGYTF	TGTGCCAGCAGTGAAGGCGGGACAGGCTATGGCTACACCTTC
TRBV14	-	TRBJ1-3	TRBD1	CASSQAGQGRNTIYF	TGTGCCAGCAGCCAAGCGGGACAGGGGCGAAACACCATATATTTT
TRBV7-2	-	TRBJ1-2	TRBD1	CASSSPGTGLVGGGYTF	TGTGCCAGCAGCTCTCCCGGGACAGGTCTAGTTGGAGGTGGCTACACCTTC
TRBV10-1	-	TRBJ1-1	-	CASRSGPNTEAFF	TGCGCCAGTCGATCAGGGCCGAACACTGAAGCTTTCTTT
TRBV19	few	TRBJ2-7	TRBD2	CASSTDLAGGTYEQYF	TGTGCCAGTAGTACGGACTTAGCGGGGGGCACCTACGAGCAGTACTTC
TRBV7-8	few	TRBJ2-7	TRBD1	CASSLVDRGPGEQYF	TGTGCCAGCAGCTTAGTCGACAGGGGGCCGGGCGAGCAGTACTTC
TRBV6-5	-	TRBJ2-1	-	CASSYNRGVGNEQFF	TGTGCCAGCAGTTACAATAGGGGTGTAGGGAATGAGCAGTTCTTC
TRBV5-1	-	TRBJ2-7	-	CASRRVGAAGEQYF	TGCGCCAGCAGAAGGGTGGGCGCGGCGGGCGAGCAGTACTTC
TRBV11-2	few	TRBJ2-1	-	CASSSGAYNEQFF	TGTGCCAGCAGCTCAGGGGCATACAATGAGCAGTTCTTC
TRBV28	-	TRBJ2-7	-	CASSPSSTGNYEQYF	TGTGCCAGCAGCCCTAGCTCGACAGGAAACTACGAGCAGTACTTC
TRBV5-4	-	TRBJ2-1	TRBD1	CASRSGTVSNNEQFF	TGTGCCAGCAGGTCCGGGACAGTCAGTAACAATGAGCAGTTCTTC
TRBV7-9	-	TRBJ1-1	TRBD1	CASSPGTANTEAFF	TGTGCCAGCAGTCCCGGGACAGCCAACACTGAAGCTTTCTTT
TRBV6-5	-	TRBJ1-2	TRBD1	CASSTWTGGAYGYTF	TGTGCCAGCAGTACTTGGACAGGGGGCGCCTATGGCTACACCTTC
TRBV3-1/TRBV3-2	-	TRBJ2-7	-	CASSLADSYEQYF	TGTGCCAGCAGCCTAGCGGATTCCTACGAGCAGTACTTC
TRBV7-3	-	TRBJ1-2	-	CASSLTPRAGKDGYTF	TGTGCCAGCAGCTTAACCCCGCGAGCAGGGAAAGATGGCTACACCTTC
TRBV19	-	TRBJ1-4	TRBD1	CASSISTGQGRKLFF	TGTGCCAGTAGTATCTCTACGGGACAGGGCCGAAAACTGTTTTTT
TRBV5-4	few	TRBJ1-2	-	CASRYDSYYGYTF	TGTGCCAGCAGATACGACAGTTACTATGGCTACACCTTC
TRBV5-1	-	TRBJ1-4	-	CASSVMTPTEKLFF	TGCGCCAGCAGCGTAATGACACCCACTGAAAAACTGTTTTTT
TRBV3-1/TRBV3-2	-	TRBJ2-7	-	CASSQVSPGTYSYEQYF	TGTGCCAGCAGCCAAGTTTCCCCCGGGACATACTCCTACGAGCAGTACTTC
TRBV3-1/TRBV3-2	-	TRBJ2-2	TRBD2	CASSQGPAGGRELFF	TGTGCCAGCAGCCAAGGTCCCGCGGGAGGCCGGGAGCTGTTTTTT
TRBV19	-	TRBJ1-5	TRBD1	CASSLRQGLSMGNQPQHF	TGTGCCAGTAGTCTCCGACAGGGGCTAAGTATGGGCAATCAGCCCCAGCATTTT
TRBV27	-	TRBJ1-5	-	CASSLFPRQPQHF	TGTGCCAGCAGTTTATTCCCCCGTCAGCCCCAGCATTTT
TRBV7-2	few	TRBJ1-1	-	CASSRIRGTEAFF	TGTGCCAGCAGCCGTATAAGAGGCACTGAAGCTTTCTTT
TRBV5-5	-	TRBJ2-1	-	CASSLALAGSYNEQFF	TGTGCCAGCAGCTTGGCCCTTGCGGGCTCCTACAATGAGCAGTTCTTC
TRBV4-1	once	TRBJ1-3	TRBD1	CASSRIKTGFAGNTIYF	TGCGCCAGCAGCCGCATTAAGACAGGGTTCGCTGGAAACACCATATATTTT
TRBV3-1/TRBV3-2	-	TRBJ2-3	-	CASSLRGPETDTQYF	TGTGCCAGCAGCCTTAGGGGCCCGGAGACAGATACGCAGTATTTT
TRBV11-2	-	TRBJ2-5	TRBD1	CASSLQGSAVGTQYF	TGTGCCAGCAGCCTACAGGGGTCGGCAGTGGGGACCCAGTACTTC